Here is one T cell receptor beta chain with its context. Its antigen is as yet unknown. At sampling all donors were nominally healthy, likely with unrecorded immune exposures. Germline-derived CDR1 and CDR2 are MDHEN and SYDVKM. The CDR3 is 17 amino acids. Trimming left V 3 bases short and J 2 bases short, with 19 bases between. Primers: 60 Vbeta forward and 13 Jbeta reverse. This table comes from immunoSEQ multiplex PCR, and its TCRdb copy is limited to in-frame clones, with some not included. The top ten clones hold under 2.5% of a sample with 150,000 or so clones, 80% to 90% of them seen once. This sample is drawn from a study of cytomegalovirus exposure and HLA in healthy donors. Whole-study results and caveats: Later analysis identified 16,951 TCR beta sequences associated with HLA alleles, using a false discovery rate threshold of 0.05.

Material for sequencing was PBMCs. The TCR was taken from a woman younger than 35 in good health and CMV-seronegative. The chain has TRBV28 and TRBJ2-5; tentatively, D is TRBD1 (5 bases). The CDR3 spells CASSFNFGSQGQETQYF. The CDR3 nucleotides are TGTGCCAGCAGTTTTAACTTTGGTTCCCAGGGTCAAGAGACCCAGTACTTC.